These 9 T cell receptor beta chains originate from one sample sequenced in a study of cytomegalovirus exposure and HLA in healthy donors. Vbeta (60) and Jbeta (13) primers were used in the PCR. Sequencing used immunoSEQ multiplex PCR; TCRdb keeps in-frame clones, though not all of them. The sample includes 150,000 or so clones, approximately 85% of them seen just once. The sequencing input was PBMCs. The receptors here all came from a man aged 18 to 29 in good health and CMV-seropositive.

In this sample, this clone turned up a few times. The genes are TRBV10-3 and TRBJ1-1, with D maybe TRBD1 (6 bases). The length of the CDR3 is 15 residues. Trimming took off 0 bases at V and 3 bases at J, with 11 bases between the two ends. The V gene's germline CDR1 is ENHRY and CDR2 SYGVKD. CDR3: CAISESRQGHTEAFF. Here the CDR3 DNA reads TGTGCCATCAGTGAGTCACGGCAGGGGCACACTGAAGCTTTCTTT.

This clone was counted a few times. V and J are TRBV18 and TRBJ1-1; 10 bases align to TRBD1. In germline, CDR1 is KGHSH, CDR2 LQKENI. The CDR3 is 15 residues long. With 7 bases clipped from V and 5 bases from J, the junction kept 10 bases outside the gene matches. CDR3 sequence reads: CASLSSTGGNTEAFF. CDR3 DNA: TGTGCCAGCTTATCCTCGACAGGGGGCAATACTGAAGCTTTCTTT.

Concerning this clone itself: At one of its ends the junction is not consistent with the germline gene, which may arise from a read error. The chain recombines TRBV7-9 with TRBJ1-1; maybe TRBD1 (6 bases). CDR3 length: 15 residues. From germline, CDR1 is SEHNR and CDR2 FQNEAQ (reference sequence). This CDR3 is CASSVAGQMNTEAFF. CDR3 DNA sequence: TGTGCCAGCAGCGTAGCTGGACAGATGAACACTGAAGCTTTCTTT.

The rearrangement joins TRBV10-3 to TRBJ2-1; TRBD1 aligns across 10 bases. CDR3 length equals 16 residues. CDR1 ENHRY and CDR2 SYGVKD come from the germline V gene. Germline trimming cut 6 bases from V and 3 bases from J; bases unmatched to any gene: 8. Here the CDR3 reads CAIRQGGTGDYNEQFF. Written as DNA, the CDR3 is TGTGCCATCAGACAGGGGGGGACAGGGGACTACAATGAGCAGTTCTTC.

V gene TRBV7-9 combines with J gene TRBJ1-2, with D maybe TRBD1 (5 bases). V was cut by 8 bases and J by 8 bases, with 24 bases left in between. CDR1 and CDR2 from the germline V gene are SEHNR and FQNEAQ (reference sequence). The CDR3 sequence is 15 residues long. The CDR3 reads CASLRRDGLEGGYTF. CDR3 nucleotide sequence: TGTGCCAGCTTAAGGAGGGACGGCTTGGAGGGAGGCTACACCTTC. The full variable domain, rest sourced from reference TRBV7-9 and TRBJ1-2, is DTGVSQNPRHKITKRGQNVTFRCDPISEHNRLYWYRQTLGQGPEFLTYFQNEAQLEKSRLLSDRFSAERPKGSFSTLEIQRTEQGDSAMYLCASLRRDGLEGGYTFGSGTRLTVV.

The CDR3 DNA sequence: TGTGCCTGGAGTGCCCCAAACACTGAAGCTTTCTTT. Its translation is CAWSAPNTEAFF. The rearrangement links TRBV30 to TRBJ1-1; D gene unclear. Per germline, CDR1 GTSNPN and CDR2 SVGIG (reference sequence). Trimming cost V 1 base and J 2 bases, with 5 bases left between them. CDR3 length: 12 residues.

The rearrangement links TRBV6-6 to TRBJ2-1; the match to TRBD2 covers 11 bases. The CDR3 runs to 15 residues. J lost 4 bases, V lost 5 bases, and 4 bases had no gene match. CDR1 is MNHNY and CDR2 is SVGAGI in the germline V gene (reference sequence). CDR3 bases: TGTGCCAGCAGTCTAGCGGGGGGCCTGTACAATGAGCAGTTCTTC. It specifies CASSLAGGLYNEQFF.

CDR3 sequence reads: CASSSTGYTDTQYF. CDR3 DNA: TGTGCCAGCAGCTCGACAGGCTACACAGATACGCAGTATTTT. This sequence joins TRBV7-6 and TRBJ2-3, with D maybe TRBD1 (6 bases). Germline CDR1 SGHVS, CDR2 FNYEAQ. This CDR3 is 14 amino acids long. The germline V and J ends were trimmed by 4 bases and 2 bases, with 10 bases remaining between them.

The J gene is TRBJ1-1, the V gene TRBV7-9, with 8 bases that match TRBD1. In germline, CDR1 is SEHNR, CDR2 FQNEAQ (reference sequence). The CDR3 has 14 amino acids. V shed 5 bases, J shed 4 bases, and the junction held 6 bases outside the gene matches. In nucleotides, the CDR3 is TGTGCCAGCAGCCGCTATACAGGGGGCACTGAAGCTTTCTTT. Translating gives CASSRYTGGTEAFF.